This T cell receptor (beta chain) came from a study of T cells in Graves' hyperthyroidism and ophthalmopathy (dated by TCRdb to between 2018 and 2021). At the level of the whole study: Peripheral blood samples were taken at the time of initial diagnosis, prior to any treatment. To identify distinguishing TCR V-J signatures, a discovery cohort of some 99 patients was used, comprising some 45 with Graves' ophthalmopathy and under 60 with stable Graves' hyperthyroidism. Prospective prediction of ophthalmopathy was tested in an independent validation cohort of fewer than 20 hyperthyroidism patients and some 17 patients who later progressed to ophthalmopathy. The roughly 94 discovery patients were randomly divided into training and test sets at a 7:3 ratio. Thyroid tissue and blood T-cell repertoires from roughly six Graves' hyperthyroidism patients were also compared in the study. After sampling, hyperthyroidism patients received methimazole starting at 30 mg daily, and ophthalmopathy patients received high-dose intravenous methylprednisolone. TCR Vbeta CDR3 sequencing of 130 to 150 peripheral blood samples (under 45 ophthalmopathy, about 75 hyperthyroidism and roughly 17 progressor patients) is reported in the paper. What the research found in general, with its limitations: Sample size was not statistically predetermined, and blinding of investigators to group allocation was not performed. During validation, the model predicted progression to ophthalmopathy a median of approximately 7 months ahead of onset, with more than 55% sensitivity and 72% to 80% specificity. Blood samples also contained most of the expanded thyroid clonotypes (frequency above 0.001), which suggests that blood repertoires may reflect thyroid immune responses. A model built on a 13 V-J signature distinguished ophthalmopathy from stable hyperthyroidism, reaching around 87% sensitivity and about 81% specificity in cross-validation and 80%/75% in testing.

Inclusive of the bounding cysteine and phenylalanine, the CDR3 is 15 residues long. CDR3 DNA is the only sequence kept; it has 45 bases, read in frame from the first base. Per the germline V gene (reference sequence), LNHDA is the CDR1 and SQIVND is the CDR2. V loses 4 bases, J loses 7 bases, and the germline ends lie 14 bases apart. Graves' hyperthyroidism was defined as stable when no progression to ophthalmopathy occurred over 18 months of follow-up. Hyperthyroidism patients were newly diagnosed, with disease duration under 2 months, and aged 18 to 65 years. Exclusion was applied to patients with uncontrolled infections, other autoimmune diseases, pregnancy or lactation. Clinical symptoms, serum thyroxine and TRAb, thyroid ultrasound, and orbital computed tomography formed the basis for the diagnoses. Ficoll-Paque density gradient centrifugation was used to isolate PBMCs from about 10 ml of fresh peripheral blood. Trizol reagent was used to extract total RNA, and RNA quality was then checked on an Agilent 2100 Bioanalyzer.

The TCR beta CDR3 regions were amplified from the RNA transcripts. A first-round RT-PCR of the TCR CDR3 used the HTBI primer set with the Qiagen OneStep RT-PCR kit. Libraries were constructed in a second round of multiplex PCR, after which size selection and purification were carried out. Libraries were sequenced paired-end with 100 bp reads on an Illumina HiSeq2000. The original pipeline was this. SOAPnuke was used to process the raw data, throwing out any read that contained adapters or uncalled bases, had a mean Phred below 15, or lacked an exact constant-primer or identifier match. High-quality paired reads were merged with COPE v1.2.5, and unique nucleotide sequences were defined as clonotypes. Clonotypes were aligned to IMGT TRBV, TRBD and TRBJ reference segments using MiTCR v1.1. The analysis was restricted to V-J combinations with a frequency above 0.0001, which together covered around 99% of the repertoires. A TCS score was defined as the ratio of F50 (clonal expansion) to E x V (chaos), with BLOSUM62-based TCRdist applied between CDR3 peptides within each V-J. Welch's t-statistics and random forest reduced around 510 V-J features to roughly 13, which were used in a naive Bayes classifier (R e1071). Starting from the raw public reads, TCRdb applied fastp trimming at Q25, assembled clones with MiXCR and retained in-frame beta chains. Each CDR3 protein appears once, grouped with its most common genes and DNA. TCRdb assigned the V and J calls; the authors' analysis was not used. The sample has 700,000 or so distinct CDR3 sequences on record, roughly 17% of them singletons. The ten largest clonotypes hold over 7.5% of the sample.

Comments on this clonotype: The antigen this receptor binds is unknown. Within one base of it there is no much larger clone, and no base qualities were kept.

Sequenced: blood. The sequence came from a man between 18 and 35 years old with Graves' hyperthyroidism. The chain was built from TRBV19 and TRBJ1-6, with a weak D call of TRBD1 (5 bases match). The CDR3 reads as follows: CASSNPRDGNSPLHF. The bases read TGTGCCAGTAGTAATCCCAGGGACGGGAATTCACCCCTCCACTTT.